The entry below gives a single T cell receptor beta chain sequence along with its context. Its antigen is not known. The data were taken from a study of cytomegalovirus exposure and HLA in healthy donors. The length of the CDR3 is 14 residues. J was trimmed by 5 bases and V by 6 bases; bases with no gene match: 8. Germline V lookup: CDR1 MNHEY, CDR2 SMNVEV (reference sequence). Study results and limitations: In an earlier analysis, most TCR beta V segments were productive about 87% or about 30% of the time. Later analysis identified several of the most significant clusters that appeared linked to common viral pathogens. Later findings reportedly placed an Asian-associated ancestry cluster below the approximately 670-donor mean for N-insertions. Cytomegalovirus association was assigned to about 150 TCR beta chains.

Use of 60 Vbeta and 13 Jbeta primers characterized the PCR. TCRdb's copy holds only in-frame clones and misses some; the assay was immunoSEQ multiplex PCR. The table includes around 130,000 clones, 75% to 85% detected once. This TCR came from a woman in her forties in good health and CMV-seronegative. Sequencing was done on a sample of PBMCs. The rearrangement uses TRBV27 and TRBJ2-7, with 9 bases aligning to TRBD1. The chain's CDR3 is CASRRRDRAHEQYF. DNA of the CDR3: TGTGCCAGCAGGCGCCGGGACAGGGCCCACGAGCAGTACTTC.